What follows are 21 T cell receptor beta chains derived from one specimen sequenced in a study of blood T cell repertoires in COVID-19. Clones were sequenced by immunoSEQ multiplex PCR, and TCRdb holds only the in-frame ones, with some missing. This sample has some 190,000 clones; around three quarters occur once, and the top ten carry 17%. Material: PBMCs or T cells enriched from blood (not recorded which). Receptors were obtained from a woman aged 45 to 65 with acute COVID-19.

The rearrangement uses TRBV5-6 and TRBJ2-3, with D hard to call. The CDR3 covers 11 residues. V was shortened by 8 bases and J by 4 bases, with 8 bases between the two germline ends. Germline V CDR1 and CDR2: SGHDT, YYEEEE. This CDR3 reads CASKRADTQYF. CDR3 DNA sequence: TGTGCCAGTAAGCGTGCAGATACGCAGTATTTT.

This CDR3 reads CASSRDRTYEQYV. The CDR3 region has the DNA TGTGCCAGTTCCCGGGACAGAACCTACGAGCAGTACGTC. This chain links TRBV11-2 with TRBJ2-7; 7 bases line up with TRBD1. This CDR3 has 13 amino acids. Germline values: CDR1 SGHAT, CDR2 FQNNGV. The V segment lost 9 bases and the J segment 2 bases; nucleotides outside the gene matches: 7.

The J gene is TRBJ1-2, the V gene TRBV19; perhaps TRBD1 as D (5 bases). The CDR3 spans 13 residues. V was trimmed by 5 bases and J by 8 bases, leaving 15 bases between them. Germline V gene lookup returns CDR1 LNHDA and CDR2 SQIVND (reference sequence). For the CDR3, the DNA is TGTGCCAGTAGTTTACAGGATTGGTGGGGCTACACCTTC. This encodes CASSLQDWWGYTF.

V gene TRBV10-3 combines with J gene TRBJ1-5; D is unclear. Germline CDR1 is ENHRY and CDR2 is SYGVKD. Trimming removed 11 bases from V and 3 bases from J, with 14 bases in between. This CDR3 region has 13 residues. CDR3 loop: CASSQDINQPQHF. CDR3 in DNA: TGTGCCTCTTCCCAGGATATCAATCAGCCCCAGCATTTT.

This chain joins TRBV7-9 and TRBJ2-2; D is perhaps TRBD1 (5 bases). The germline V gene encodes CDR1 SEHNR and CDR2 FQNEAQ (reference sequence). The length of the CDR3 is 14 residues. Deletions cut 4 bases from V and 6 bases from J, with 12 bases between. DNA for the CDR3: TGTGCCAGCAGCTCAGGCGCAGGGTCCGGGGAGCTGTTTTTT. It codes for CASSSGAGSGELFF.

The rearrangement uses TRBV28 and TRBJ2-2; weak D call: TRBD1 (6 bases). CDR3 length: 18 amino acids. Germline CDR1 MDHEN, CDR2 SYDVKM. V gave up 1 base and J gave up 0 bases, with 15 bases separating them. As DNA, the CDR3 is TGTGCCAGCAGTTTATTAAGCCTCCGGACAGCGAACACCGGGGAGCTGTTTTTT. It codes for CASSLLSLRTANTGELFF.

This chain uses TRBV2 with TRBJ2-7; 8 bases match TRBD1. The germline CDR1 and CDR2 sequences are SNHLY and FYNNEI. The CDR3 is 11 residues long. After removal of 7 bases from V and 6 bases from J, the junction contained 2 bases not matched to a gene. The CDR3 DNA sequence: TGTGCCAGCACCACAGGGGGCGAGCAGTACGTC. As protein: CASTTGGEQYV.

The chain uses TRBV2 and TRBJ1-1, with D maybe TRBD1 (5 bases). CDR1 SNHLY and CDR2 FYNNEI come from the germline V gene. The CDR3 is 16 residues long. V was cut by 4 bases and J by 2 bases, with 17 bases left in between. The CDR3 reads CASSVGLFSRNTEAFF. CDR3 bases: TGTGCCAGCAGTGTGGGGCTTTTTTCCCGTAACACTGAAGCTTTCTTT.

This clone was seen a single time. The chain employs TRBV9 and TRBJ2-2; no clear D gene. CDR1 is SGDLS, CDR2 YYNGEE, per germline. The CDR3 loop spans 14 amino acids. With 3 bases removed from V and 6 bases from J, the gap between germline ends came to 12 bases. CDR3: CASSASILAGELFF. The CDR3 DNA reads TGTGCCAGCAGCGCAAGCATACTTGCCGGGGAGCTGTTTTTT. Full variable domain (missing parts from reference TRBV9 and TRBJ2-2): DSGVTQTPKHLITATGQRVTLRCSPRSGDLSVYWYQQSLDQGLQFLIQYYNGEERAKGNILERFSAQQFPDLHSELNLSSLELGDSALYFCASSASILAGELFFGEGSRLTVL.

The J gene is TRBJ2-6, the V gene TRBV28; 10 bases map to TRBD1. CDR3 size: 16 residues. From germline, CDR1 is MDHEN and CDR2 SYDVKM. The V segment lost 8 bases and the J segment 0 bases; nucleotides outside the gene matches: 4. For the CDR3, the DNA is TGTGCCAGCTGGGACAGGGGAAGCTCTGGGGCCAACGTCCTGACTTTC. This sequence encodes CASWDRGSSGANVLTF.

The V call is TRBV29-1, the J call TRBJ2-1, with 9 positions matching TRBD1. There are 13 residues in the CDR3. J gave up 7 bases and V 7 bases, and 8 bases lay outside the gene matches. CDR1 SQVTM and CDR2 ANQGSEA come from the germline V gene. CDR3 loop: CSADPGTGNEQFF. CDR3 bases: TGCAGCGCTGACCCCGGGACAGGGAATGAGCAGTTCTTC.

The chain links TRBV24-1 to TRBJ1-2; D is perhaps TRBD1 (5 bases). The CDR3 sequence is 14 residues long. Germline lookup yields CDR1 KGHDR and CDR2 SFDVKD. V shed 3 bases and J shed 6 bases, with 13 bases lying between them. The CDR3 nucleotides read TGTGCCACCAGTGATCGGACATATCCAGATGGCTACACCTTC. It translates to CATSDRTYPDGYTF.

Remarks on this clone: One end of the junction fails to match germline, which may point to a read error. The CDR3 sequence: CASSLGVELFF. The CDR3 DNA reads as TGTGCCAGCAGTTTAGGAGTCGAACTGTTTTTT. The chain uses TRBV7-2 and TRBJ1-4; no clear D. This CDR3 has 11 residues. The V gene's germline CDR1 is SGHTA and CDR2 FQGNSA.

The CDR3 loop reads CATSDATTQPQHF. In DNA form, the CDR3 reads TGTGCCACCAGTGATGCCACTACCCAGCCCCAGCATTTT. This chain links TRBV24-1 with TRBJ1-5, with D uncertain. V lost 3 bases and J 7 bases, leaving 9 bases between the germline ends. The germline V gene has CDR1 KGHDR and CDR2 SFDVKD. CDR3 length: 13 residues.

J is TRBJ2-5 and V is TRBV18, with TRBD1 as a possible D gene (6 bases). The CDR3 has 13 residues. The V end was cut by 6 bases, the J end by 2 bases, with 10 bases between. The V gene's germline CDR1 is KGHSH and CDR2 LQKENI. This CDR3 reads CASSDSLQETQYF. CDR3 coding DNA: TGTGCCAGCTCGGACAGTCTTCAAGAGACCCAGTACTTC.

The chain is built from TRBV5-4 and TRBJ1-1; D perhaps matches TRBD1 (5 bases). V was cut by 4 bases and J by 0 bases, with 16 bases left in between. The CDR3 consists of 16 residues. Germline V gene sequence: CDR1 SGHNT, CDR2 YYREEE (reference sequence). The CDR3 protein is CASSHRPKGMNTEAFF. The CDR3 DNA reads as TGTGCCAGCAGCCACCGCCCAAAGGGGATGAACACTGAAGCTTTCTTT.

The chain links TRBV13 to TRBJ1-3; D remains unclear. The CDR3 consists of 12 residues. Germline V gene lookup returns CDR1 PRHDT and CDR2 FYEKMQ (reference sequence). The germline V and J ends were trimmed by 5 bases and 4 bases, with 6 bases remaining between them. The CDR3 loop is CASSRVGNTIYF. In DNA form, the CDR3 reads TGTGCCAGCAGCCGCGTAGGAAACACCATATATTTT.

The chain carries TRBV18 and TRBJ2-5; 11 nucleotides line up with TRBD1. Trimming at V came to 10 bases and at J to 1 base, leaving 5 bases not matched to a gene. This CDR3 has 14 residues. Germline V gene sequence: CDR1 KGHSH, CDR2 LQKENI. DNA for the CDR3: TGTGCCACCGGGACAGGGGGAGTCCAAGAGACCCAGTACTTC. This codes for CATGTGGVQETQYF.

V and J are TRBV18 and TRBJ1-1, with D perhaps matching TRBD1 (6 bases). Looked up from germline, CDR1 is KGHSH and CDR2 is LQKENI. V gave up 4 bases and J gave up 6 bases, with 18 bases separating them. The CDR3 sequence is 15 residues long. The CDR3 spells CASSLQGGYGAEAFF. CDR3 DNA sequence: TGTGCCAGCTCACTACAAGGGGGATATGGTGCTGAAGCTTTCTTT.

CDR3 residues: CASSIELEDNEQFF. The CDR3, as DNA: TGTGCCAGTAGTATAGAACTAGAAGACAATGAGCAGTTCTTC. The genes are TRBV19 and TRBJ2-1; D may be TRBD2 (5 bases). V shed 0 bases and J shed 5 bases, with 8 bases lying between them. Germline V gene data show CDR1 as LNHDA and CDR2 as SQIVND (reference sequence). The CDR3 has 14 residues.

V gene TRBV18 combines with J gene TRBJ1-5; maybe TRBD1 (6 bases). Trimming cost V 3 bases and J 3 bases, with 12 bases left between them. Per germline, CDR1 KGHSH and CDR2 LQKENI. The CDR3 sequence is 15 residues long. CDR3 residues: CASSPGHQDNQPQHF. The CDR3 DNA reads TGTGCCAGCTCACCGGGACATCAGGACAATCAGCCCCAGCATTTT.